These 15 T cell receptor beta chains came from one sample sequenced in a study of blood T cell repertoires in COVID-19. Using immunoSEQ multiplex PCR, the repertoire was profiled, and TCRdb retains in-frame clones only, with some absent. The sample yields approximately 49,000 clones, about four fifths seen once. The source material was peripheral blood. These receptors were taken from a man aged 50 to 60 with acute or convalescent COVID-19.

This clone appeared a few times. This sequence joins TRBV5-1 and TRBJ1-1, with 8 nucleotides matching TRBD1. Germline V CDR1 and CDR2: SGHRS, YFSETQ. There are 14 residues in the CDR3. The V segment lost 2 bases and the J segment 5 bases; nucleotides outside the gene matches: 5. CDR3 nucleotide sequence: TGCGCCAGCAGCTTTCAGGGGGCTGGAACTGAAGCTTTCTTT. Translation: CASSFQGAGTEAFF.

V and J are TRBV7-3 and TRBJ2-1; 8 bases are shared with TRBD2. The CDR3 loop spans 16 amino acids. The V and J ends lost 5 bases and 4 bases, in that order; junction bases with no gene match: 10. In germline, CDR1 is SGHTA, CDR2 FQGTGA. CDR3 bases: TGTGCCAGCAGCCCAGTCGGGGGGGCCCGATACAATGAGCAGTTCTTC. It translates to CASSPVGGARYNEQFF.

The genes are TRBV2 and TRBJ1-1, with a possible D match to TRBD1 (6 bases). The germline V and J ends were trimmed by 1 base and 4 bases, with 10 bases remaining between them. The CDR3 sequence is 14 residues long. Germline CDR1 and CDR2: SNHLY and FYNNEI. CDR3 loop: CASSEEGGITEAFF. CDR3 coding DNA: TGTGCCAGCAGTGAAGAGGGGGGGATCACTGAAGCTTTCTTT.

The rearrangement links TRBV19 to TRBJ2-7; 9 bases map to TRBD2. The CDR3 is 15 residues long. Unmatched junction bases numbered 3, after V lost 3 bases and J lost 0 bases. Looked up from germline, CDR1 is LNHDA and CDR2 is SQIVND (reference sequence). Here the CDR3 DNA reads TGTGCCAGTAGTATGGTAGCGGGAGACTCCTACGAGCAGTACTTC. Protein: CASSMVAGDSYEQYF.

V is TRBV5-6 and J is TRBJ2-7, with TRBD2 as a possible D gene (5 bases). Germline-derived CDR1 and CDR2 are SGHDT and YYEEEE. V dropped 4 bases and J dropped 7 bases, with 15 bases sitting between them. The CDR3 sequence is 13 residues long. In DNA form, the CDR3 reads TGTGCCAGCAGCCCTCCTGGGGTAGCGGAGCAGTACTTC. Residues: CASSPPGVAEQYF.

The chain recombines TRBV6-5 with TRBJ1-2; D is unclear. The V end lost 4 bases, the J end lost 2 bases, and 14 bases lay between the germline ends. CDR3 length: 15 amino acids. The germline gives CDR1 MNHEY, CDR2 SVGAGI. The CDR3 sequence: CASSSQGGINYGYTF. CDR3 sequence (DNA): TGTGCCAGCAGTTCCCAAGGAGGGATCAACTATGGCTACACCTTC.

This chain joins TRBV5-4 and TRBJ2-2, with 13 bases fitting TRBD2. Germline V lookup: CDR1 SGHNT, CDR2 YYREEE (reference sequence). CDR3 length: 16 amino acids. The trim removed 4 bases at V and 6 bases at J, leaving 6 bases unmatched. In DNA form, the CDR3 reads TGTGCCAGCAGCCACCGGACTAGCGGGGGCTCCGGGGAGCTGTTTTTT. This gives the protein CASSHRTSGGSGELFF.

CDR3 sequence: CSVELASFHEQYF. Written as DNA, the CDR3 is TGCAGCGTTGAACTAGCTAGCTTCCACGAGCAGTACTTC. The rearrangement links TRBV29-1 to TRBJ2-7; a weak D match, TRBD2 (5 bases). Germline V CDR1 and CDR2: SQVTM, ANQGSEA. This CDR3 region has 13 residues. The V and J ends lost 2 bases and 5 bases respectively, with 13 bases between them.

V is TRBV6-1 and J is TRBJ2-4; TRBD2 is a possible D gene (6 bases). CDR3 length equals 16 residues. V lost 6 bases and J 0 bases, leaving 15 bases between the germline ends. Germline V gene lookup returns CDR1 MNHNS and CDR2 SASEGT. CDR3 DNA: TGTGCCAGCAGCGAAAGTAGCGGCTTAGCCAAAAACATTCAGTACTTC. Its translation is CASSESSGLAKNIQYF.

V usage is TRBV18 and J usage is TRBJ1-1, with D uncertain. Trimming shortened V by 1 base and J by 7 bases, and 7 bases separated the two germline ends. This CDR3 has 12 amino acids. The germline V gene has CDR1 KGHSH and CDR2 LQKENI. The CDR3 sequence is CASSPRLNEAFF. The CDR3 DNA sequence: TGTGCCAGCTCACCACGACTGAATGAAGCTTTCTTT.

The gene calls are TRBV7-8 and TRBJ2-7; no clear D gene. From germline, CDR1 is SGHVS and CDR2 FQNEAQ. The CDR3 loop spans 12 amino acids. V lost 5 bases and J lost 4, with 9 bases in between. CDR3 bases: TGTGCCAGCAGCCATACTGGTTACGAGCAGTACTTC. It codes for CASSHTGYEQYF.

This clone appeared a single time. The gene calls are TRBV4-2 and TRBJ1-6; D unclear. Germline V gives CDR1 LGHNA, CDR2 YNFKEQ. The CDR3 spans 19 residues. Trimming pared 0 bases from V and 2 bases from J, leaving 17 bases between. CDR3 amino acids: CASSQDAPPGGTYNSPLHF. The CDR3 DNA sequence: TGTGCCAGCAGCCAAGATGCCCCCCCGGGAGGCACCTATAATTCACCCCTCCACTTT.

The chain uses TRBV29-1 and TRBJ1-1; D is perhaps TRBD1 (6 bases). V was trimmed by 7 bases and J by 1 base, leaving 13 bases between them. Per the germline V gene, CDR1 is SQVTM and CDR2 is ANQGSEA. The CDR3 consists of 13 residues. DNA for the CDR3: TGCAGCGACAGGGCTACGGGGAACACTGAAGCTTTCTTT. It encodes CSDRATGNTEAFF.

The V gene is TRBV5-1, the J gene TRBJ2-7, with 8 bases that match TRBD1. Germline V CDR1 and CDR2: SGHRS, YFSETQ. V lost 3 bases, J lost 3 bases, and 8 bases stayed unmatched. The CDR3 consists of 15 residues. This chain's CDR3 is CASSYGTGGVYEQYF. The CDR3 DNA reads as TGCGCCAGCAGCTATGGGACAGGTGGGGTCTACGAGCAGTACTTC.

The chain recombines TRBV3-1 (or the pseudogene TRBV3-2) with TRBJ1-1; D uncertain. V lost 2 bases, J lost 1 base, and 5 bases lay in between. This CDR3 spans 13 amino acids. Germline lookup yields CDR1 LGHDT and CDR2 YNNKEL (reference sequence). The DNA of the CDR3 is TGTGCCAGCAGCCAATCTCCGAACACTGAAGCTTTCTTT. Its translation is CASSQSPNTEAFF.